This record covers a single T cell receptor beta chain. The entry originates in a study of blood T cell repertoires in COVID-19. Study-wide background: T cells, B-cell-depleted T cells, or PBMCs supplied cDNA or gDNA.

Authors' processing steps: Amplification with reference gene primers provided the estimates of nucleated cell counts. Repertoires were generated with immunoSEQ multiplex PCR, while TCRdb's copy carries only in-frame clones and drops some. Clone size and the V and J calls come from that table; the DNA yielded D and trimming. The table records 150,000 to 200,000 clones, 87% of them present only once. Losses at the gene ends were 6 bases for V and 0 bases for J; bases not matched to a gene: 7. CDR3 length: 16 residues. Germline CDR1 ENHRY, CDR2 SYGVKD. The receptor was isolated from a woman aged 70-85 years with COVID-19, enrolled during active disease. Sequencing was done on a sample of peripheral blood. The gene calls are TRBV10-3 and TRBJ2-3; TRBD2 matches at 9 bases. The CDR3: CAISDPTSGSTDTQYF. CDR3 sequence (DNA): TGTGCCATCAGCGACCCGACTAGCGGTAGCACAGATACGCAGTATTTT.